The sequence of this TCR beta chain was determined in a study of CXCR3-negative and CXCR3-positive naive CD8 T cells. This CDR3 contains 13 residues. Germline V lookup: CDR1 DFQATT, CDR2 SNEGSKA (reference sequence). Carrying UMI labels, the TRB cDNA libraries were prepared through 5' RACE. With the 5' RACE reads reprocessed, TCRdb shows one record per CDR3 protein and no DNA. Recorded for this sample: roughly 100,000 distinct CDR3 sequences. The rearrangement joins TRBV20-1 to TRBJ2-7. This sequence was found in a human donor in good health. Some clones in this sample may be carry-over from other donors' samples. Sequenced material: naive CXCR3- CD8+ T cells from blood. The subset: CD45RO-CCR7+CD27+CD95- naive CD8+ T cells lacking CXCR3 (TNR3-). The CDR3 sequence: CSASDRSSYEQYF.